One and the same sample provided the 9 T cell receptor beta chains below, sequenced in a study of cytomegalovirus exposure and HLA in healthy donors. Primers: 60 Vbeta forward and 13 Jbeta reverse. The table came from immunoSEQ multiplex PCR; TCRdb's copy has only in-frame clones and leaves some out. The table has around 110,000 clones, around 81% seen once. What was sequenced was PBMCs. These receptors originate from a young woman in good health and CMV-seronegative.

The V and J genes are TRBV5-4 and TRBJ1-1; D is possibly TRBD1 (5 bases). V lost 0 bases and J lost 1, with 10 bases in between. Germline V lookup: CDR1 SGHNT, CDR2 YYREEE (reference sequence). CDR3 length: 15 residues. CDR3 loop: CASSLAVGANTEAFF. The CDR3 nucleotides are TGTGCCAGCAGCTTGGCCGTAGGGGCGAACACTGAAGCTTTCTTT.

CDR3 amino acids: CASSLTTSLYEQYF. CDR3 bases: TGTGCCAGCAGCTTAACAACGTCCCTCTACGAGCAGTACTTC. V and J are TRBV7-2 and TRBJ2-7; D is unclear. Trimming removed 2 bases from V and 3 bases from J, with 11 bases in between. CDR3 length: 14 amino acids. Germline lookup yields CDR1 SGHTA and CDR2 FQGNSA.

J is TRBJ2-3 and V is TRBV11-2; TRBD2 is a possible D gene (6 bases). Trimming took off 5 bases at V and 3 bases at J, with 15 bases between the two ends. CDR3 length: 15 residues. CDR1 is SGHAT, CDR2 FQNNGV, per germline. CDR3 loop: CASSPGLGETDTQYF. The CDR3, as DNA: TGTGCCAGCAGCCCGGGACTGGGGGAGACAGATACGCAGTATTTT.

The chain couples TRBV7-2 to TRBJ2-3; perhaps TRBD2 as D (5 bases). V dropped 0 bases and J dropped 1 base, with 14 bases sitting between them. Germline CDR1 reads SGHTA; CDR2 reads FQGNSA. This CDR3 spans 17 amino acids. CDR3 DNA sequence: TGTGCCAGCAGCTTAGCCGCCGGGATGTACCGCACAGATACGCAGTATTTT. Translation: CASSLAAGMYRTDTQYF.

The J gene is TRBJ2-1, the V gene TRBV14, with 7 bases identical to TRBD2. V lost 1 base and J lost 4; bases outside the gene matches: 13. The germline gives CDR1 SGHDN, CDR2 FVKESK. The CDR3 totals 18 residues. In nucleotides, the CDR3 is TGTGCCAGCAGCCAAGTAGTAACGGTCGGACTAGTGTACAATGAGCAGTTCTTC. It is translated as CASSQVVTVGLVYNEQFF.

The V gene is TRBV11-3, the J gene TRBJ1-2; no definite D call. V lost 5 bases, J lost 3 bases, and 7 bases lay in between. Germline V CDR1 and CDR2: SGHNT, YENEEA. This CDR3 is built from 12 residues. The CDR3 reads CASSPGDYGYTF. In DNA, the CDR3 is TGTGCCAGCAGCCCCGGGGACTATGGCTACACCTTC.

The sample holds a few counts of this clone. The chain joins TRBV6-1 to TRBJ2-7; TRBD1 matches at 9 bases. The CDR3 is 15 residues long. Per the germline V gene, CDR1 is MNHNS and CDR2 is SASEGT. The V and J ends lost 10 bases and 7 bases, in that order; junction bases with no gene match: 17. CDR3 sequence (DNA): TGTGCCACTTTAACAGGGGGCGCAGGGACGGGAGAGCAGTACTTC. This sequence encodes CATLTGGAGTGEQYF.

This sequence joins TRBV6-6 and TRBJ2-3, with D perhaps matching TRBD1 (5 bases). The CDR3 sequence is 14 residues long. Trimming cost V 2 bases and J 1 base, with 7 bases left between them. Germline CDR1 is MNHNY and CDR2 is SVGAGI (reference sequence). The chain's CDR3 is CASSYARGTDTQYF. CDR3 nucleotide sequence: TGTGCCAGCAGTTACGCCAGGGGCACAGATACGCAGTATTTT.

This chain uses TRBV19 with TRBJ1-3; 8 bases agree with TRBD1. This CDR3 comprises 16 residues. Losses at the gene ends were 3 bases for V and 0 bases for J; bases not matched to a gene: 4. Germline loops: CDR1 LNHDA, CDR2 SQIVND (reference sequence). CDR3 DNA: TGTGCCAGTAGTATCGGGACAGGAAGCTCTGGAAACACCATATATTTT. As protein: CASSIGTGSSGNTIYF.